Each of the 32 T cell receptor beta chains below was sequenced from the same sample in a study of CD8+ T cells in alopecia areata. Sequencing relied on a cDNA template that was reverse transcribed from extracted RNA. Clones were sequenced by immunoSEQ multiplex PCR, and TCRdb holds only the in-frame ones, with some missing. The sample lists about 210,000 clones, around 65% occurring once. This sample's treatment: oral pan-JAK inhibitor, 5-10 mg twice daily. The source material was CD4+ T cells sorted from blood, sampled at approximately week 44, from a patient treated with tofacitinib. These receptor sequences come from a human donor with alopecia areata.

This clone has only one observation. The chain couples TRBV29-1 to TRBJ2-3; 7 bases map to TRBD1. The CDR3 is 15 residues long. CDR1 and CDR2 from the germline V gene are SQVTM and ANQGSEA. V shed 6 bases and J 0 bases; nucleotides not matched to a gene: 9. The CDR3 DNA reads TGCAGCGTGCCCCAGGGGGTGCCTAGCACAGATACGCAGTATTTT. Amino acid sequence: CSVPQGVPSTDTQYF.

The rearrangement uses TRBV7-9 and TRBJ2-1; no clear D gene. The CDR3 is 12 amino acids. CDR1 and CDR2 (germline): SEHNR, FQNEAQ (reference sequence). The V end was cut by 7 bases, the J end by 7 bases, with 11 bases between. The CDR3, as DNA: TGTGCCAGCATATCGCGAGAAAATGAGCAGTTCTTC. Translated: CASISRENEQFF.

This chain uses TRBV21-1 with TRBJ1-2. TRBV21-1 is flagged as a pseudogene. The CDR3 covers 13 residues. CDR3 amino acids: CASSNRGGYGYTF. DNA for the CDR3: TGTGCCAGCAGCAACAGGGGAGGGTATGGCTACACCTTC.

The chain uses TRBV5-4 and TRBJ1-1, with a possible D match to TRBD1 (5 bases). V was clipped by 2 bases and J by 1 base, with 12 bases between them. The CDR3 length is 15 residues. Germline V gives CDR1 SGHNT, CDR2 YYREEE (reference sequence). The CDR3 DNA is TGTGCCAGCAGCTTAAGCCCGACAGCGAACACTGAAGCTTTCTTT. Protein sequence: CASSLSPTANTEAFF.

This clone has more than one count but fewer than ten. This chain uses TRBV5-6 with TRBJ2-3; perhaps TRBD2 as D (5 bases). Trimming took 0 bases from V and 2 from J, leaving 7 bases between them. Per the germline V gene, CDR1 is SGHDT and CDR2 is YYEEEE. The CDR3 consists of 14 residues. CDR3 in DNA: TGTGCCAGCAGCTTGGCCGGACTCACAGATACGCAGTATTTT. Its protein product is CASSLAGLTDTQYF.

The chain recombines TRBV27 with TRBJ2-7; D unclear. The CDR3 totals 14 residues. Germline assignment: CDR1 MNHEY and CDR2 SMNVEV (reference sequence). Trimming stripped 0 bases from V and 3 bases from J, with 9 bases between. The CDR3 sequence is CASSLSGYDYEQYF. DNA for the CDR3: TGTGCCAGCAGTTTATCGGGTTACGACTACGAGCAGTACTTC.

This rearrangement joins TRBV4-3 to TRBJ1-4; D is unresolved. Germline V gene sequence: CDR1 LGHNA, CDR2 YSLEER. The CDR3 runs 15 residues. V lost 1 base and J lost 8, with 14 bases in between. The CDR3 DNA is TGCGCCAGCAGCCAAGTTGCGGGTATAGGGGAAAAACTGTTTTTT. This translates into CASSQVAGIGEKLFF.

V and J are TRBV11-1 and TRBJ2-2; D is uncertain. Deletions cut 3 bases from V and 8 bases from J, with 10 bases between. Germline CDR1 reads SGHAT; CDR2 reads FQDESV (reference sequence). The CDR3 sequence is 13 residues long. The DNA of the CDR3 is TGTGCCAGCAGCTTGGCGCCCCGGGGGGAGCTGTTTTTT. Its protein is CASSLAPRGELFF.

V usage is TRBV6-6 and J usage is TRBJ1-2; maybe TRBD1 (6 bases). V was cut by 8 bases and J by 3 bases, with 10 bases left in between. Germline values: CDR1 MNHNY, CDR2 SVGAGI (reference sequence). This CDR3 is built from 12 residues. The chain's CDR3 is CASEQGDYGYTF. The DNA of the CDR3 is TGTGCCAGCGAACAGGGTGACTATGGCTACACCTTC.

V gene TRBV29-1 combines with J gene TRBJ2-3; D gene uncertain. Between the trimmed V and J ends, which lost 1 base and 0 bases, there was a span of 11 bases. The CDR3 is made up of 15 amino acids. The V gene's germline CDR1 is SQVTM and CDR2 ANQGSEA. Here the CDR3 reads CSVEGGRGSTDTQYF. CDR3 in DNA: TGCAGCGTTGAAGGTGGTCGAGGCAGCACAGATACGCAGTATTTT.

The V call is TRBV5-1, the J call TRBJ1-2; D remains ambiguous. This CDR3 region has 13 residues. The germline V and J ends were trimmed by 3 bases and 0 bases, with 6 bases remaining between them. Per germline, CDR1 SGHRS and CDR2 YFSETQ. The CDR3 loop is CASSSGSNYGYTF. The CDR3 bases are TGCGCCAGCAGCTCGGGGTCTAACTATGGCTACACCTTC.

This sequence joins TRBV6-5 and TRBJ1-1; D is undetermined. Germline CDR1 and CDR2: MNHEY and SVGAGI. This CDR3 has 12 residues. Between the trimmed V and J ends, which lost 5 bases and 0 bases, there was a span of 4 bases. CDR3 protein: CASSNLNTEAFF. DNA of the CDR3: TGTGCCAGCAGTAATTTGAACACTGAAGCTTTCTTT.

The gene calls are TRBV29-1 and TRBJ2-3; D could derive from TRBD1 or TRBD2 (5 bases each). Germline loops: CDR1 SQVTM, CDR2 ANQGSEA. CDR3 length equals 14 residues. V was shortened by 6 bases and J by 0 bases, with 13 bases between the two germline ends. The CDR3 here is CSVDRDGSTDTQYF. CDR3 DNA sequence: TGCAGCGTAGACCGGGACGGTAGCACAGATACGCAGTATTTT.

This clone has just a few counts. The chain uses TRBV5-1 and TRBJ2-7, with D unclear. The V gene lost 6 bases and the J gene lost 6 bases, with 10 bases spanning the gap. This CDR3 contains 11 residues. Germline V lookup: CDR1 SGHRS, CDR2 YFSETQ. This CDR3 reads CASTDDGEQYF. The CDR3 coding sequence is TGCGCCAGCACCGACGACGGCGAGCAGTACTTC.

The chain uses TRBV29-1 and TRBJ2-3; the D gene is possibly TRBD1 (6 bases). Germline CDR1 SQVTM, CDR2 ANQGSEA. The ends were cut back, 4 bases at V and 3 bases at J, with 11 bases in the middle. This CDR3 is built from 13 residues. The CDR3 loop is CSVASRGTDTQYF. The CDR3, as DNA: TGCAGCGTTGCATCCAGGGGAACAGATACGCAGTATTTT.

The rearrangement joins TRBV30 to TRBJ1-1, with D perhaps TRBD1 (5 bases). Germline V gene data show CDR1 as GTSNPN and CDR2 as SVGIG (reference sequence). The CDR3 extends over 11 amino acids. The germline V and J ends were trimmed by 5 bases and 8 bases, with 12 bases remaining between them. CDR3 bases: TGTGCCTGGGATAGGGAGGGGGAAGCTTTCTTT. It translates to CAWDREGEAFF.

The rearrangement joins TRBV28 to TRBJ2-1, with TRBD1 identical over 11 bases. The CDR3 covers 15 residues. The germline V gene encodes CDR1 MDHEN and CDR2 SYDVKM. J gave up 4 bases and V 4 bases, and 3 bases lay outside the gene matches. As DNA, the CDR3 is TGTGCCAGCAGTTCAGGACAGGGGGCATACAATGAGCAGTTCTTC. Translating gives CASSSGQGAYNEQFF. Variable domain in full (rest from reference TRBV28 and TRBJ2-1): DVKVTQSSRYLVKRTGEKVFLECVQDMDHENMFWYRQDPGLGLRLIYFSYDVKMKEKGDIPEGYSVSREKKERFSLILESASTNQTSMYLCASSSGQGAYNEQFFGPGTRLTVL.

This clone was detected only a few times. The V call is TRBV14, the J call TRBJ2-2; possibly TRBD2 for D (5 bases). V shed 0 bases and J shed 1 base, with 6 bases lying between them. Per the germline V gene, CDR1 is SGHDN and CDR2 is FVKESK. The CDR3 is 15 amino acids. The CDR3 bases are TGTGCCAGCAGCCAAGACGGGGTGAACACCGGGGAGCTGTTTTTT. Protein: CASSQDGVNTGELFF.

This clone was found a few times. The chain links TRBV2 to TRBJ2-6; 15 nucleotides line up with TRBD2. The CDR3 runs 20 residues. Germline V gives CDR1 SNHLY, CDR2 FYNNEI. V gave up 7 bases and J gave up 0 bases; unmatched junction bases: 10. The CDR3 DNA follows: TGTGCCAGCAAAGGAGGGACTAGCGGGGGGCCAAGCTCTGGGGCCAACGTCCTGACTTTC. Translating it yields CASKGGTSGGPSSGANVLTF.

This clone was counted a few times. J is TRBJ2-3 and V is TRBV6-5; D not certain. V lost 5 bases, J lost 11 bases, and 14 bases lay in between. CDR1 and CDR2 from the germline V gene are MNHEY and SVGAGI. This CDR3 has 12 amino acids. The DNA of the CDR3 is TGTGCCAGCAGTCAACCCCCCGGCAGGCAGTATTTT. Amino acids: CASSQPPGRQYF.

This clone was seen many times. The CDR3 coding sequence is TGTGCCAGCAGCCCCCGAAGACAGGGGAATGAAAAACTGTTTTTT. It codes for CASSPRRQGNEKLFF. V gene TRBV7-2 combines with J gene TRBJ1-4, with 8 bases matching TRBD1. Germline V gene data show CDR1 as SGHTA and CDR2 as FQGNSA. The CDR3 runs to 15 residues. Trimming cost V 5 bases and J 5 bases; bases outside gene matches: 7.

V is TRBV2 and J is TRBJ1-6; possibly TRBD1 for D (5 bases). This CDR3 has 15 amino acids. CDR1 and CDR2 from the germline V gene are SNHLY and FYNNEI. V gave up 1 base and J gave up 5 bases, with 9 bases separating them. The DNA for the CDR3 is TGTGCCAGCAGTGAAGGGCAGGGAGATAATTCACCCCTCCACTTT. Amino acids: CASSEGQGDNSPLHF.

Of note for this clone: An end of the junction does not agree with germline; a read error may underlie this. The rearrangement links TRBV6-6 to TRBJ1-2; 8 nucleotides agree with TRBD1. Germline CDR1 is MNHNY and CDR2 is SVGAGI (reference sequence). This CDR3 comprises 13 residues. The CDR3 DNA reads TGTGCCAGCAGATACTACAGGGGGGAAGGCTACACCTTC. This gives the protein CASRYYRGEGYTF.

This clone was seen more than once but under ten times. This chain links TRBV7-9 with TRBJ2-7, with 10 bases lining up with TRBD2. The CDR3 consists of 14 residues. The trim removed 7 bases at V and 4 bases at J, leaving 7 bases unmatched. Per the germline V gene, CDR1 is SEHNR and CDR2 is FQNEAQ (reference sequence). CDR3 coding DNA: TGTGCCAGCACCTCGGATAGCGGGGGGTACGAGCAGTACTTC. Amino acids: CASTSDSGGYEQYF.

The V and J genes are TRBV5-4 and TRBJ2-1, with D hard to call. In germline, CDR1 is SGHNT, CDR2 YYREEE (reference sequence). The CDR3 is made up of 14 amino acids. V was cut by 0 bases and J by 0 bases, with 4 bases left in between. The DNA of the CDR3 is TGTGCCAGCAGCTTGGAGGGCTCCTACAATGAGCAGTTCTTC. This codes for CASSLEGSYNEQFF. The full variable domain, its missing parts supplied by reference TRBV5-4 and TRBJ2-1, is ETGVTQSPTHLIKTRGQQVTLRCSSQSGHNTVSWYQQALGQGPQFIFQYYREEENGRGNFPPRFSGLQFPNYSSELNVNALELDDSALYLCASSLEGSYNEQFFGPGTRLTVL.

The J gene is TRBJ1-1, the V gene TRBV2; D call uncertain. Germline V gene lookup returns CDR1 SNHLY and CDR2 FYNNEI. V lost 7 bases and J lost 0, with 6 bases in between. The length of the CDR3 is 12 residues. The CDR3 reads CASTDMNTEAFF. CDR3 coding DNA: TGTGCCAGCACGGATATGAACACTGAAGCTTTCTTT.

J is TRBJ2-7 and V is TRBV7-9; D not certain. The germline V and J ends were trimmed by 0 bases and 1 base, with 4 bases remaining between them. Looked up from germline, CDR1 is SEHNR and CDR2 is FQNEAQ (reference sequence). This CDR3 is built from 13 residues. The DNA for the CDR3 is TGTGCCAGCAGCTTAGCAGGATCCTACGAGCAGTACTTC. Its translation: CASSLAGSYEQYF. Full variable domain (remainder filled in from reference TRBV7-9 and TRBJ2-7): DTGVSQNPRHKITKRGQNVTFRCDPISEHNRLYWYRQTLGQGPEFLTYFQNEAQLEKSRLLSDRFSAERPKGSFSTLEIQRTEQGDSAMYLCASSLAGSYEQYFGPGTRLTVT.

The gene calls are TRBV30 and TRBJ1-6; D remains unclear. Germline CDR1 is GTSNPN and CDR2 is SVGIG (reference sequence). This CDR3 is built from 13 residues. Trimming removed 0 bases at V and 7 bases at J, with 7 bases between. CDR3 residues: CAWSVQENSPLHF. The DNA for the CDR3 is TGTGCCTGGAGTGTACAAGAAAATTCACCCCTCCACTTT.

This clone was seen more than once but under ten times. The V and J genes are TRBV7-2 and TRBJ2-2, with D possibly TRBD1 on 5 matching bases. V gave up 5 bases and J gave up 2 bases, with 9 bases separating them. The germline CDR1 and CDR2 sequences are SGHTA and FQGNSA. CDR3 length equals 14 residues. The CDR3 coding sequence is TGTGCCAGCAGCCTACAGGCTAACACCGGGGAGCTGTTTTTT. It translates to CASSLQANTGELFF.

Regarding this clone: Additional DNA sequences in this sample encode the identical CDR3. This chain uses TRBV29-1 with TRBJ2-7; TRBD2 aligns across 7 bases. The V gene's germline CDR1 is SQVTM and CDR2 ANQGSEA. This CDR3 spans 13 amino acids. J lost 1 base, V lost 4 bases, and 4 bases had no gene match. The CDR3 loop is CSVGGGGSYEQYF. The CDR3 DNA follows: TGCAGCGTTGGGGGGGGTGGGTCCTACGAGCAGTACTTC.

This clone was seen many times. V and J are TRBV7-3 and TRBJ2-1, with D possibly being TRBD2 (6 bases). CDR1 is SGHTA and CDR2 is FQGTGA in the germline V gene. V lost 4 bases, J lost 1 base, and 14 bases lay in between. The CDR3 runs 16 residues. The CDR3 here is CASSSLSGMSYNEQFF. Written as DNA, the CDR3 is TGTGCCAGCAGCTCTCTTAGCGGAATGTCCTACAATGAGCAGTTCTTC.

The chain employs TRBV5-1 and TRBJ2-1; TRBD1 agrees at 10 bases. The CDR3 has 15 amino acids. V dropped 2 bases and J dropped 8; count of bases not matched to a gene: 7. Per the germline V gene, CDR1 is SGHRS and CDR2 is YFSETQ. The CDR3 nucleotides read TGCGCCAGCAGCTTAGGGACAGGGGATATCGATGAGCAGTTCTTC. Translated: CASSLGTGDIDEQFF.